The clone carrying this T cell receptor beta chain was counted ten times or more. Antigen unknown. J was trimmed by 7 bases and V by 3 bases; bases with no gene match: 4. This CDR3 has 13 amino acids. CDR1 and CDR2 (germline): SGHRS, YFSETQ. Individually, cDNA molecules had unique molecular identifiers attached to them. TCRdb ran MiXCR on the 5' RACE reads and lists one entry per CDR3 protein. The sample records about 55,000 distinct CDR3 sequences, about 7.1% being singletons. These data come from a study of early T cells in non-severe SARS-CoV-2 infection. At the level of the study: RNA in bulk from unsorted whole blood was sequenced, and chains were unpaired. Findings and caveats of the study: The VDJdb matching leaned toward anti-spike CD8 responses and overlooked private and CD4 specificities.

This receptor was identified in an adult who was a healthcare worker with PCR-confirmed SARS-CoV-2 infection or an uninfected control (not recorded which). The sample here was whole blood, taken at baseline. This chain links TRBV5-1 with TRBJ1-2, with TRBD1 identical over 9 bases. CDR3 sequence reads: CASSSGTGSGYTF. The DNA of the CDR3 is TGCGCCAGCAGCTCAGGGACAGGGAGTGGCTACACCTTC.